This T cell receptor beta chain was retrieved from a study of identical twins. General study results and limits: Compared with unrelated sharing, twin-shared out-of-frame alpha sequences had more low-probability sequences.

V trimming: 4 bases; J trimming: 2 bases; junction bases outside the gene matches: 10. CDR1 is WSHSY, CDR2 SAAADI, per germline. This CDR3 is built from 17 residues. Concerning this clonotype itself: Its target is unknown.

MiXCR, applied by TCRdb to the 5' RACE reads, yields one record per CDR3 protein. Among 450,000 or so distinct CDR3 sequences listed, roughly 26% were seen once. These data were also filed under a second study, of T cells expressing NK-cell markers.

This chain uses TRBV10-2 with TRBJ2-7; 11 bases agree with TRBD2. The source is a woman younger than 35 in good health. Sequenced material: CD4+ T cells sorted from blood. CDR3 DNA sequence: TGCGCCAGCAGTGCACCGGGACTAGCGGACCGTACCTACGAGCAGTACTTC. This codes for CASSAPGLADRTYEQYF.